This T cell receptor beta chain was identified in a study of T cell repertoires in cytomegalovirus infection. In the study overall: Both CMV infection and a matching HLA type were indicated by public TCR beta signatures.

MiXCR was run by TCRdb on the reads, yielding one entry per CDR3 protein. The sample contains hundreds of thousands of distinct CDR3 sequences, almost 30% of which appear only once. Note on this clonotype: The antigen is undetermined.

Trimming at V came to 2 bases and at J to 4 bases, leaving 9 bases not matched to a gene. The CDR3 is 16 amino acids. The germline CDR1 and CDR2 sequences are KGHSH and LQKENI. The TCR comes from a human donor in good health (CMV status not recorded). Some clones in this sample may be carry-over from other donors' samples. V is TRBV18 and J is TRBJ2-5, with 8 bases matching TRBD2. The input for sequencing was cultured PBMCs, taken from culture after CMV antigen stimulation. The CDR3 region has the DNA TGTGCCAGCTCACCAACCCGCGGGGGGTACAGAGAGACCCAGTACTTC. It specifies CASSPTRGGYRETQYF.